This T cell receptor (beta chain) emerged from a study of T-cell memory formation after mild COVID-19. Study-level points and caveats: Clones contracting over day 15 to 85 were CD4/CD8 balanced, with later expanders leaning CD4+. Whether second-wave clones peaking at day 37 were SARS-CoV-2 specific went unconfirmed. The CD4+ clones that contracted clustered mainly within CM and EM, and the CD8+ clones concentrated in EMRA.

V shed 3 bases, J shed 0 bases, and the junction held 7 bases outside the gene matches. The CDR3 contains 16 residues. CDR1 SEHNR and CDR2 FQNEAQ come from the germline V gene (reference sequence). 5'RACE, which relied on constant-segment primers, yielded TCR alpha and TCR beta cDNA libraries carrying sample barcodes and UMIs. TCRdb passed the 5' RACE reads through MiXCR, listing each CDR3 protein once. The profile shows about 190,000 distinct CDR3 sequences, about a fifth of them singletons. As concerns this clonotype: No antigen is known for it.

Sequenced: PBMCs or a T cell subset sorted from them (not recorded which). The chain carries TRBV7-9 and TRBJ2-7, with 8 bases that match TRBD2. The TCR originated in an adult woman who had mild COVID-19 (a few samples of this study predate the infection). Cell type and time point are not known. The CDR3 loop reads CASSFSERGSSYEQYF. CDR3 nucleotides: TGTGCCAGCAGCTTCTCGGAGCGGGGGAGCTCCTACGAGCAGTACTTC.